The rows below give T cell receptor beta chains drawn from one sample of a study of control samples from healthy donors and cancer patients. Assay: immunoSEQ multiplex PCR; the TCRdb copy retains only in-frame clones and omits some. The sample shows about 77,000 clones, over 80% of them seen only once. Sequencing was performed on blood. Receptors originate from an older woman in good health. Both conserved end residues are part of each CDR3. D genes are given only for firm matches. Some rows mark clone size as missing; the rest say once, few, many or name a class of expanded clone.

>TRBV2|NA|TRBD1|TRBJ1-1
CASRTRGEVTEAFF
TGTGCCAGCAGGACCAGGGGGGAGGTGACTGAAGCTTTCTTT
>TRBV7-2|once|TRBD2|TRBJ2-7
CASSRTRGGLGEQYF
TGTGCCAGCAGCCGGACCCGGGGGGGTCTCGGGGAGCAGTACTTC
>TRBV7-3|NA|TRBD1|TRBJ1-6
CASRITGTVNSPLHF
TGTGCCAGCAGAATAACCGGGACAGTTAATTCACCCCTCCACTTT
>TRBV12-3/TRBV12-4|NA|NA|TRBJ1-2
CASSLVSYGYTF
TGTGCCAGCAGTTTAGTATCTTATGGCTACACCTTC
>TRBV5-1|NA|TRBD2|TRBJ2-1
CASSKAGGYSYNEQFF
TGCGCCAGCAGCAAAGCGGGAGGCTACTCCTACAATGAGCAGTTCTTC
>TRBV30|NA|NA|TRBJ2-7
CAWSFGGYEQYF
TGTGCCTGGAGTTTTGGCGGGTACGAGCAGTACTTC
>TRBV7-9|NA|NA|TRBJ2-5
CASSFTSTGGGETQYF
TGTGCCAGCAGCTTCACATCTACAGGGGGAGGGGAGACCCAGTACTTC
>TRBV28|once|TRBD2|TRBJ2-1
CASSLGLAGVNEQFF
TGTGCCAGCAGTTTAGGCCTAGCGGGAGTAAATGAGCAGTTCTTC
>TRBV7-8|once|NA|TRBJ2-1
CASSDLAEWGEQFF
TGTGCCAGCAGCGACTTAGCGGAATGGGGTGAGCAGTTCTTC
>TRBV6-6|NA|NA|TRBJ1-3
CASRAGGSGNTIYF
TGTGCCAGCAGGGCGGGGGGCTCTGGAAACACCATATATTTT
>TRBV29-1|NA|NA|TRBJ2-2
CSAEGGGGTGELFF
TGCAGCGCTGAGGGCGGTGGGGGCACCGGGGAGCTGTTTTTT
>TRBV6-6|NA|NA|TRBJ2-3
CASSYSSAGTDTQYF
TGTGCCAGCAGTTACTCTAGCGCCGGCACAGATACGCAGTATTTT
>TRBV28|NA|NA|TRBJ1-3
CASQRSRADTIYF
TGTGCCAGCCAACGGTCCCGGGCGGACACCATATATTTT
>TRBV19|NA|TRBD2|TRBJ2-2
CASTPRRESSGELFF
TGTGCCAGTACCCCGCGGCGGGAGTCGTCCGGGGAGCTGTTTTTT
>TRBV28|NA|NA|TRBJ1-5
CASSPGALSNQPQHF
TGTGCCAGCAGCCCGGGAGCTCTAAGCAATCAGCCCCAGCATTTT
>TRBV6-5|NA|TRBD2|TRBJ2-1
CASSSSGSPRYNEQFF
TGTGCCAGCAGTTCTAGCGGGAGCCCTCGCTACAATGAGCAGTTCTTC
>TRBV2|NA|NA|TRBJ1-5
CASRRNYRGQPQHF
TGTGCCAGCAGAAGGAACTATCGGGGTCAGCCCCAGCATTTT
>TRBV27|NA|NA|TRBJ1-2
CASSSLDGTRYTF
TGTGCCAGCAGTTCCTTGGACGGGACGCGCTACACCTTC
>TRBV24-1|NA|NA|TRBJ1-3
CATSGRLGNTIYF
TGTGCCACCAGTGGCAGGCTGGGAAACACCATATATTTT
>TRBV7-2|NA|NA|TRBJ1-3
CASSLMGFGNTIYF
TGTGCCAGCAGCTTAATGGGCTTTGGAAACACCATATATTTT
>TRBV18|NA|NA|TRBJ2-7
CASSTSETRYDEQYF
TGTGCCAGCTCCACTTCTGAGACACGATACGACGAGCAGTACTTC